A selection of T cell receptor beta chains follows, all from one sample in a study of identical twins. TCRdb called the 5' RACE reads again in MiXCR, with one record for every CDR3 protein. The sample has around 1.7 million distinct CDR3 sequences, about 31% seen once. Sequenced material: cord blood. These receptors were obtained from a newborn girl in good health. CDR3s include the opening cysteine and the closing phenylalanine or tryptophan. The D gene is left open where the match is weak. Clone size is shown for a subset of rows, as once, few, many or a class of expanded clone.

v_call	d_call	clone_size	j_call	cdr3_aa	cdr3_nt
TRBV7-8	NA	few	TRBJ2-1	CASSWRRDEQFF	TGTGCCAGCAGCTGGAGACGCGATGAGCAGTTCTTC
TRBV19	NA	NA	TRBJ1-1	CASSARGDTEAFF	TGTGCCAGTAGTGCCAGGGGTGACACTGAAGCTTTCTTT
TRBV2	NA	NA	TRBJ2-5	CASSDSPGKEQYF	TGTGCCAGCAGTGATAGTCCCGGGAAAGAGCAGTACTTC
TRBV28	NA	NA	TRBJ1-5	CASSLPQRQRHSNQPQHF	TGTGCCAGCAGTTTACCCCAGAGACAGAGACATAGCAATCAGCCCCAGCATTTT
TRBV5-1	NA	NA	TRBJ2-7	CASRVTGGSSYNEQYF	TGCGCCAGCAGGGTAACCGGGGGCAGCTCCTACAATGAGCAGTACTTC
TRBV4-1	NA	NA	TRBJ2-1	CASSLRDQYNEQFF	TGCGCCAGCAGCCTCCGGGACCAGTACAATGAGCAGTTCTTC
TRBV12-3/TRBV12-4	NA	NA	TRBJ1-5	CASRNRGVSNQPQHF	TGTGCCAGCCGAAACCGGGGTGTTAGCAATCAGCCCCAGCATTTT
TRBV3-1	TRBD2	few	TRBJ2-3	CASSTSGGRSDTQYF	TGTGCCAGCAGCACTAGCGGGGGGCGGTCAGATACGCAGTATTTT
TRBV28	TRBD1	few	TRBJ2-5	CASSVDREQETQYF	TGTGCCAGCAGCGTGGACAGGGAACAAGAGACCCAGTACTTC
TRBV11-2	TRBD1	NA	TRBJ2-5	CASRRPGGRYNEQYF	TGTGCCAGCAGGCGCCCAGGGGGCCGCTACAATGAGCAGTACTTC
TRBV7-8	NA	NA	TRBJ2-5	CASGRLDEQYF	TGTGCCAGCGGCAGACTGGATGAGCAGTACTTC
TRBV4-1	NA	NA	TRBJ2-1	CASSQAVSYNEQFF	TGCGCCAGCAGCCAAGCGGTTTCCTACAATGAGCAGTTCTTC
TRBV3-1	NA	NA	TRBJ2-5	CASSQFGRRKETQYF	TGTGCCAGCAGCCAATTCGGTCGGAGGAAAGAGACCCAGTACTTC
TRBV6-5	NA	few	TRBJ2-7	CASVGGKTYEQYF	TGTGCCAGCGTGGGCGGGAAGACCTACGAGCAGTACTTC
TRBV20-1	NA	few	TRBJ2-7	CRASGPSSYEQYF	TGCAGAGCCTCTGGCCCCAGCTCCTACGAGCAGTACTTC
TRBV7-2	NA	NA	TRBJ1-2	CASSLAFTIYGYTF	TGTGCCAGCAGCTTAGCCTTTACCATCTATGGCTACACCTTC
TRBV20-1	NA	few	TRBJ2-7	CSARVSGQSSSIYEQYF	TGCAGTGCTAGAGTCTCGGGGCAGTCAAGCTCTATCTACGAGCAGTACTTC
TRBV6-2/TRBV6-3	TRBD2	NA	TRBJ2-4	CASSIAGAAKNIQYF	TGTGCCAGCAGCATAGCGGGAGCGGCCAAAAACATTCAGTACTTC
TRBV10-3	NA	few	TRBJ2-1	CAISGVNEQFF	TGTGCCATATCCGGGGTCAATGAGCAGTTCTTC
TRBV2	NA	NA	TRBJ2-3	CASSDPKRSQITQYF	TGTGCCAGCAGTGACCCTAAGAGGAGTCAGATTACGCAGTATTTT
TRBV9	TRBD1	NA	TRBJ1-2	CASSVGVTGGGYTF	TGTGCCAGCAGCGTAGGTGTGACAGGGGGCGGCTACACCTTC
TRBV21-1	NA	NA	TRBJ2-5	CASSSQGGRQETQYF	TGTGCCAGCAGCAGTCAGGGAGGGCGGCAAGAGACCCAGTACTTC
TRBV7-2	NA	NA	TRBJ2-3	CASSLVGKQFITDTQYF	TGTGCCAGCAGCTTAGTCGGCAAGCAATTCATCACAGATACGCAGTATTTT
TRBV10-3	NA	many	TRBJ1-6	CAISEGNSPLHF	TGTGCCATCAGTGAGGGAAATTCACCCCTCCACTTT
TRBV6-2/TRBV6-3	NA	NA	TRBJ1-1	CASSLRGHPNTEAFF	TGTGCCAGCAGTCTCCGGGGACACCCGAACACTGAAGCTTTCTTT
TRBV10-2	NA	few	TRBJ1-4	CASSRGRNEKLFF	TGCGCCAGCAGTAGGGGACGTAATGAAAAACTGTTTTTT
TRBV3-1	NA	once	TRBJ1-5	CASSQVPWQPQHF	TGTGCCAGCAGCCAGGTTCCCTGGCAGCCCCAGCATTTT
TRBV12-3/TRBV12-4	NA	NA	TRBJ1-6	CASSYRASPLHF	TGTGCCAGCAGCTACAGGGCTTCACCCCTCCACTTT
TRBV29-1	TRBD2	many	TRBJ2-7	CSVRLAGVTYEQYF	TGCAGCGTACGACTAGCGGGGGTAACCTACGAGCAGTACTTC
TRBV28	TRBD2	few	TRBJ2-1	CASSLASGHSYNEQFF	TGTGCCAGCAGTTTAGCTAGCGGCCACTCCTACAATGAGCAGTTCTTC
TRBV2	TRBD1	many	TRBJ1-1	CASSLLDRGTEAFF	TGTGCCAGCAGCCTACTTGACAGGGGCACTGAAGCTTTCTTT
TRBV20-1	TRBD2	few	TRBJ2-1	CSASCGGAGNEQFF	TGCAGTGCTAGTTGCGGGGGGGCAGGGAATGAGCAGTTCTTC
TRBV10-3	NA	NA	TRBJ2-1	CAITEGPTYNEQFF	TGTGCCATCACGGAGGGCCCTACCTACAATGAGCAGTTCTTC
TRBV12-3/TRBV12-4	NA	NA	TRBJ1-3	CASTPSRWAELAIDGNTIYF	TGTGCCAGCACCCCCTCGCGGTGGGCCGAACTGGCGATCGACGGAAACACCATATATTTT
TRBV4-2	NA	NA	TRBJ2-7	CASSHPGGATFYKQYF	TGTGCCAGCAGCCATCCCGGTGGGGCTACTTTCTACAAGCAGTACTTC
TRBV12-3/TRBV12-4	NA	NA	TRBJ1-2	CASSLYQGGYTF	TGTGCCAGCAGTTTGTACCAGGGTGGCTACACCTTC
TRBV29-1	NA	NA	TRBJ2-7	CSVEFQRLNEQYF	TGCAGCGTTGAATTCCAGCGCCTCAATGAGCAGTACTTC
TRBV21-1	NA	NA	TRBJ1-2	CASSKSSPEGRRFINYGYTF	TGTGCCAGCAGCAAATCCTCCCCCGAGGGACGGCGGTTTATTAACTATGGCTACACCTTC
TRBV5-8	NA	NA	TRBJ1-1	CASSLAADAEAFF	TGTGCCAGCAGCTTGGCGGCGGATGCTGAAGCTTTCTTT
TRBV29-1	NA	NA	TRBJ1-2	CSVELRNGYTF	TGCAGCGTTGAGCTCAGGAATGGCTACACCTTC
TRBV7-9	NA	NA	TRBJ2-5	CASSPSGVSETQYF	TGTGCCAGCAGCCCCTCTGGTGTTTCGGAGACCCAGTACTTC
TRBV18	NA	NA	TRBJ2-3	CASSPKGRGTDTQYF	TGTGCCAGCTCACCAAAGGGCAGGGGCACAGATACGCAGTATTTT